This T cell receptor (beta chain) was sequenced in a study of T cells after yellow fever vaccination. Making TCR cDNA involved 5'RACE template switching, which added UMIs and a universal primer site. MiXCR, applied by TCRdb to the 5' RACE reads, yields one record per CDR3 protein. The table shows some 130,000 distinct CDR3 sequences, with under 7% occurring only once. V was cut by 3 bases and J by 3 bases, with 3 bases left in between. Looked up from germline, CDR1 is SGHTA and CDR2 is FQGNSA. CDR3 length: 13 residues. This clonotype has a handful of counts. Antigen specificity is unknown. Broader study findings: Abundant bulk-population clonotypes could contaminate the FACS-sorted repertoires.

The input for sequencing was CD4+ T cells sorted from PBMCs, taken 10 days after the yellow fever booster vaccination. The chain recombines TRBV7-2 with TRBJ2-6, with D uncertain. The clonotype was recovered from a man aged 25-45 years who received the YFV17D yellow fever vaccine. CDR3 nucleotide sequence: TGTGCCAGCAGCTTCTTTGGGGCCAACGTCCTGACTTTC. This codes for CASSFFGANVLTF.